This TCR beta chain is from a study of esophageal squamous cell carcinoma under preoperative chemotherapy. Points from the study as a whole: Peripheral T cells showed a significant TCR diversity increase after chemotherapy, unlike tumor-infiltrating lymphocytes.

Regarding time point: before preoperative PTX-NDP chemotherapy. Paclitaxel-nedaplatin chemotherapy was given to patients ahead of their surgery. Comments on this clonotype: The antigen remains unidentified.

TCRdb used MiXCR to reprocess the PCR reads, holding one entry per CDR3 protein. The table lists over 14,000 distinct CDR3 sequences, 60% of them singletons. V lost 1 base, J lost 5 bases, and 12 bases lay in between. CDR3 length: 15 amino acids. Germline loops: CDR1 SGHAT, CDR2 FQNNGV. This sequence was found in a human donor with esophageal squamous cell carcinoma. The donor label of this sample is uncertain. The rearrangement uses TRBV11-2 and TRBJ2-1, with a possible D match to TRBD2 (5 bases). This material was obtained from a patient given preoperative chemotherapy. CDR3 DNA: TGTGCCAGCAGCTTAGGGGCGGGCACTAACAATGAGCAGTTCTTC. As protein: CASSLGAGTNNEQFF. Variable domain in full (rest from reference TRBV11-2 and TRBJ2-1): EAGVAQSPRYKIIEKRQSVAFWCNPISGHATLYWYQQILGQGPKLLIQFQNNGVVDDSQLPKDRFSAERLKGVDSTLKIQPAKLEDSAVYLCASSLGAGTNNEQFFGPGTRLTVL.